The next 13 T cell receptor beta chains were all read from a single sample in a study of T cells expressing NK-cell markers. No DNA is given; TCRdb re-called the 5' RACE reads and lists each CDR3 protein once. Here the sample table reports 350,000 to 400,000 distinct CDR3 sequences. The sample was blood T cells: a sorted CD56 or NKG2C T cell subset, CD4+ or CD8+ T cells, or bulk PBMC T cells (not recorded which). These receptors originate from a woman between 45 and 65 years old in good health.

The CDR3 region is CSGRGTWDEQFF. The chain links TRBV20-1 to TRBJ2-1; lacking DNA, the TRBD1 call made by TCRdb goes unchecked. Germline V gene data show CDR1 as DFQATT and CDR2 as SNEGSKA (reference sequence). The CDR3 is made up of 12 amino acids.

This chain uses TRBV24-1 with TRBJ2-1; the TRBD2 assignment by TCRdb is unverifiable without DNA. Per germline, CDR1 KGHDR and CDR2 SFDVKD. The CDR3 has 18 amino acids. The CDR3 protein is CATSDLQSTSSSYNEQFF.

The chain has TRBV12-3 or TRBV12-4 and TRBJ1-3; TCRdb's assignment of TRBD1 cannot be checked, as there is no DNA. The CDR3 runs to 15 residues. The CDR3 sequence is CASSPRPRIGNTIYF.

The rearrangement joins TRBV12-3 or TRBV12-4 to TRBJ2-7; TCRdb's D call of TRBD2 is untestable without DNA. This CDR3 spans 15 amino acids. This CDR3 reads CASTLAGGPGYEQYF.

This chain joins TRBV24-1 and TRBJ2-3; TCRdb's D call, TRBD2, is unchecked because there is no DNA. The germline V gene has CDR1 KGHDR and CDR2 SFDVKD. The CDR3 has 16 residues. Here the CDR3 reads CATSEPSGSSTDTQYF.

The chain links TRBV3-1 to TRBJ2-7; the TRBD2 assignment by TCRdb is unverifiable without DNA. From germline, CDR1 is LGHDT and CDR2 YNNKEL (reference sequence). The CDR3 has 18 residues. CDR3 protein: CASSQDGGRTSGRYEQYF.

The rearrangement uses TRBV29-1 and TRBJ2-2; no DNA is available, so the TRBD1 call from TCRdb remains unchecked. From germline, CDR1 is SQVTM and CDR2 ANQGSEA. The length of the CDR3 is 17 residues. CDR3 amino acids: CSVITLGTDKGTGELFF.

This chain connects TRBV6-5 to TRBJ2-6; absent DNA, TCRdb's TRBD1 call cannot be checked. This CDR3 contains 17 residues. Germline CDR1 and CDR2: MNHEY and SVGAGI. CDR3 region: CASSYLSTGAGANVLTF.

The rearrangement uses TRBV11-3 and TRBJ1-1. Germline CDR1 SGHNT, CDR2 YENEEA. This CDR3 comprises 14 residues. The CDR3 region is CASSLAGPYTEAFF. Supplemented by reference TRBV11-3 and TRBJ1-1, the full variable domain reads EAGVVQSPRYKIIEKKQPVAFWCNPISGHNTLYWYLQNLGQGPELLIRYENEEAVDDSQLPKDRFSAERLKGVDSTLKIQPAELGDSAVYLCASSLAGPYTEAFFGQGTRLTVV.

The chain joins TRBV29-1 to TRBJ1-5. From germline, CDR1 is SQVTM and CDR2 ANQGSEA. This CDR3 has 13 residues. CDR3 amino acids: CSVSVDSNQPQHF.

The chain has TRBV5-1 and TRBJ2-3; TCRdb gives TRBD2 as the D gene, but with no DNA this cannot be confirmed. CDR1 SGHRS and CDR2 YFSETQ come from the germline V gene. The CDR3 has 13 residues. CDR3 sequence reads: CASSVTRSGGEYF.

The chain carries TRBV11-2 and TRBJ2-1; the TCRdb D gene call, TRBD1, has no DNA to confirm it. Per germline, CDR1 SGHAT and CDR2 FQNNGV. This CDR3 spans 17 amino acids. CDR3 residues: CASSLDGAGSSYNEQFF.

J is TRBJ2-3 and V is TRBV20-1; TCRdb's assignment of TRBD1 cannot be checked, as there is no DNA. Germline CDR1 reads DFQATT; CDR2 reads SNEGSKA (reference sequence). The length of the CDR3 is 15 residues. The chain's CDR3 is CSARVTGSSTDTQYF.